A selection of T cell receptor beta chains follows, all from one sample in a study of tumor and adjacent non-tumor tissue in lung cancer. TCRdb called the multiplex PCR reads again in MiXCR, with one record for every CDR3 protein. The sample yields fewer than 150,000 distinct CDR3 sequences, approximately 66% seen once. Sample: lung tumor tissue. These receptors all stem from a man aged 55 to 69 with small cell lung cancer. Both conserved end residues are part of each CDR3. The D gene is left open where the match is weak. Expanded clones get a size class; other rows say once, few or many, or leave the size out.

d_call: TRBD2
clone_size: many
v_call: TRBV5-1
j_call: TRBJ2-7
cdr3_aa: CASSLARAAGDEQYF
cdr3_nt: TGCGCCAGCAGCTTGGCCCGGGCCGCGGGGGACGAGCAGTACTTC

d_call: TRBD2
clone_size: once
v_call: TRBV12-3/TRBV12-4
j_call: TRBJ2-4
cdr3_aa: CASSRTSGFKDIQYF
cdr3_nt: TGTGCCAGCAGTCGCACTAGCGGGTTCAAAGACATTCAGTACTTC

d_call: -
clone_size: -
v_call: TRBV11-2
j_call: TRBJ2-1
cdr3_aa: CASSFLAGGPTEQFF
cdr3_nt: TGTGCCAGCAGCTTCCTAGCTGGAGGGCCGACTGAGCAGTTCTTC

d_call: TRBD2
clone_size: -
v_call: TRBV6-1
j_call: TRBJ2-3
cdr3_aa: CASSESLAGVGTYTQYF
cdr3_nt: TGTGCCAGTAGTGAAAGCCTAGCGGGAGTGGGCACATATACGCAGTATTTT

d_call: TRBD1
clone_size: many
v_call: TRBV29-1
j_call: TRBJ2-7
cdr3_aa: CSTRQGAGYEQYF
cdr3_nt: TGCAGCACGAGACAGGGGGCGGGCTACGAGCAGTACTTC

d_call: -
clone_size: -
v_call: TRBV11-1
j_call: TRBJ1-2
cdr3_aa: CARSPGAYSGNDYGYTF
cdr3_nt: TGTGCCAGAAGCCCCGGAGCTTACTCAGGGAACGACTATGGCTACACTTTC

d_call: -
clone_size: few
v_call: TRBV5-1
j_call: TRBJ2-3
cdr3_aa: CASGLQGTDTQYF
cdr3_nt: TGCGCCAGCGGCCTCCAGGGGACAGATACGCAGTATTTT

d_call: -
clone_size: -
v_call: TRBV28
j_call: TRBJ2-7
cdr3_aa: CASSLWDPYEQYF
cdr3_nt: TGTGCCAGCAGTTTATGGGACCCCTACGAGCAGTACTTC

d_call: TRBD2
clone_size: -
v_call: TRBV20-1
j_call: TRBJ2-2
cdr3_aa: CSAGAGANTGKLFF
cdr3_nt: TGCAGTGCTGGAGCGGGAGCGAACACCGGGAAGCTGTTTTTT

d_call: -
clone_size: -
v_call: TRBV12-5
j_call: TRBJ2-2
cdr3_aa: CASVRVTWELFF
cdr3_nt: TGTGCTAGTGTTAGGGTTACCTGGGAGCTGTTTTTT

d_call: -
clone_size: -
v_call: TRBV20-1
j_call: TRBJ1-5
cdr3_aa: CSARSGGYNQPQLF
cdr3_nt: TGCAGTGCTAGGTCTGGGGGCTACAATCAGCCCCAGCTTTTT

d_call: -
clone_size: -
v_call: TRBV6-5
j_call: TRBJ2-7
cdr3_aa: CASCRVLVYEQYF
cdr3_nt: TGTGCCAGCTGCAGGGTCCTAGTCTACGAGCAGTACTTC

d_call: TRBD1
clone_size: -
v_call: TRBV4-1
j_call: TRBJ1-3
cdr3_aa: CASSPSGQGGSGNTIYF
cdr3_nt: TGCGCCAGCAGCCCCTCCGGACAGGGCGGCTCTGGAAACACCATATATTTT

d_call: -
clone_size: -
v_call: TRBV20-1
j_call: TRBJ2-7
cdr3_aa: CSASHPSGVRRGEQCF
cdr3_nt: TGCAGTGCTTCCCATCCGTCTGGTGTAAGGAGGGGCGAGCAGTGCTTC

d_call: -
clone_size: -
v_call: TRBV28
j_call: TRBJ2-7
cdr3_aa: CASSLERRYEQYF
cdr3_nt: TGTGCCAGCAGTTTGGAACGGCGCTACGAGCAGTACTTC

d_call: -
clone_size: -
v_call: TRBV24-1
j_call: TRBJ1-5
cdr3_aa: CALSGVRGNQPQHF
cdr3_nt: TGTGCCCTTTCGGGGGTGCGCGGCAATCAGCCCCAGCATTTT

d_call: TRBD1
clone_size: few
v_call: TRBV11-3
j_call: TRBJ2-3
cdr3_aa: CVSSFTGGATDTQYF
cdr3_nt: TGTGTCAGCAGCTTTACAGGGGGCGCGACAGATACGCAGTATTTT

d_call: -
clone_size: few
v_call: TRBV12-3/TRBV12-4
j_call: TRBJ2-3
cdr3_aa: CANKGADTQYF
cdr3_nt: TGTGCCAACAAGGGCGCAGATACGCAGTATTTT

d_call: TRBD1
clone_size: -
v_call: TRBV28
j_call: TRBJ1-4
cdr3_aa: CASSAPGQTNEKLFF
cdr3_nt: TGTGCCAGCAGTGCCCCGGGACAGACGAATGAAAAACTGTTTTTT

d_call: -
clone_size: -
v_call: TRBV20-1
j_call: TRBJ1-1
cdr3_aa: CSASGVKTDTESYF
cdr3_nt: TGCAGTGCTAGTGGTGTAAAAACGGACACTGAATCTTACTTT

d_call: -
clone_size: -
v_call: TRBV12-3/TRBV12-4
j_call: TRBJ2-5
cdr3_aa: CASSLLGLGGEAQYF
cdr3_nt: TGTGCCAGCAGTTTACTCGGACTCGGTGGGGAGGCCCAGTACTTC

d_call: TRBD2
clone_size: few
v_call: TRBV30
j_call: TRBJ2-1
cdr3_aa: CAWSGTSGRARYNEQFF
cdr3_nt: TGTGCCTGGAGTGGGACTAGCGGGAGGGCCAGGTACAATGAGCAGTTCTTC

d_call: -
clone_size: few
v_call: TRBV7-9
j_call: TRBJ2-3
cdr3_aa: CASSPPWTVTDTQYF
cdr3_nt: TGTGCCAGCAGCCCTCCGTGGACAGTCACAGATACGCAGTATTTT

d_call: -
clone_size: -
v_call: TRBV6-1
j_call: TRBJ1-5
cdr3_aa: CATDFGGSNRPQHF
cdr3_nt: TGTGCCACCGATTTTGGGGGGAGCAATCGGCCCCAGCATTTT

d_call: TRBD2
clone_size: -
v_call: TRBV11-2
j_call: TRBJ2-1
cdr3_aa: CVSARGECGNEQFF
cdr3_nt: TGTGTCAGCGCACGGGGGGAGTGTGGAAATGAGCAGTTCTTC

d_call: TRBD2
clone_size: few
v_call: TRBV6-1
j_call: TRBJ2-1
cdr3_aa: CASSEIPGLAGNEQFF
cdr3_nt: TGTGCCAGCAGTGAAATCCCGGGACTAGCGGGCAATGAGCAGTTCTTC

d_call: -
clone_size: -
v_call: TRBV4-1
j_call: TRBJ1-2
cdr3_aa: CASSQDGGPYYGYTF
cdr3_nt: TGCGCCAGCAGCCAAGATGGGGGGCCCTACTATGGCTACACCTTC

d_call: -
clone_size: -
v_call: TRBV7-8
j_call: TRBJ1-4
cdr3_aa: CDSSLQTNEKLFF
cdr3_nt: TGTGACAGCAGCCTACAGACTAATGAAAAACTGTTTTTT

d_call: TRBD1
clone_size: -
v_call: TRBV10-1
j_call: TRBJ1-1
cdr3_aa: CASSELGRGRVAEAFF
cdr3_nt: TGCGCCAGCAGTGAGTTAGGCAGGGGGCGCGTGGCTGAAGCTTTCTTT

d_call: -
clone_size: -
v_call: TRBV11-2
j_call: TRBJ1-1
cdr3_aa: CANSSFRLAFF
cdr3_nt: TGTGCCAACAGCTCCTTTAGGCTAGCTTTCTTT

d_call: -
clone_size: few
v_call: TRBV20-1
j_call: TRBJ1-2
cdr3_aa: CSALFNSKVDYGYTF
cdr3_nt: TGCAGTGCCCTTTTCAACAGTAAGGTGGACTATGGCTACACCTTC

d_call: -
clone_size: once
v_call: TRBV29-1
j_call: TRBJ2-1
cdr3_aa: CIVDWGVLNEQFF
cdr3_nt: TGCATCGTTGATTGGGGAGTCCTCAATGAGCAGTTCTTC

d_call: -
clone_size: -
v_call: TRBV11-3
j_call: TRBJ2-1
cdr3_aa: CAGSLSGRTGYNEQIF
cdr3_nt: TGTGCCGGCAGCTTGAGCGGGCGGACAGGTTACAATGAGCAGATCTTC

d_call: -
clone_size: few
v_call: TRBV20-1
j_call: TRBJ2-3
cdr3_aa: CSTTQGPGTQYF
cdr3_nt: TGCAGTACTACACAGGGCCCGGGTACGCAGTATTTT

d_call: -
clone_size: once
v_call: TRBV20-1
j_call: TRBJ2-3
cdr3_aa: CSAPLDFSRDTQYF
cdr3_nt: TGCAGTGCCCCGCTTGACTTTAGCAGAGATACGCAGTATTTT

d_call: -
clone_size: many
v_call: TRBV4-1
j_call: TRBJ2-7
cdr3_aa: CASSFDRLYEQYF
cdr3_nt: TGCGCCAGCAGTTTCGACAGACTCTACGAGCAGTACTTC

d_call: TRBD2
clone_size: -
v_call: TRBV11-3
j_call: TRBJ2-7
cdr3_aa: CASSSGLAGGPYKEQYF
cdr3_nt: TGTGCCAGCAGCTCGGGACTAGCGGGGGGGCCCTACAAAGAGCAGTACTTC

d_call: -
clone_size: many
v_call: TRBV6-1
j_call: TRBJ1-2
cdr3_aa: CASSEAHGSFTF
cdr3_nt: TGTGCCAGCAGTGAAGCGCACGGGTCGTTCACCTTC

d_call: -
clone_size: many
v_call: TRBV2
j_call: TRBJ1-5
cdr3_aa: CASRYREGNQPQHF
cdr3_nt: TGTGCCAGCCGATACAGGGAAGGCAATCAGCCCCAGCATTTT

d_call: -
clone_size: -
v_call: TRBV5-1
j_call: TRBJ2-5
cdr3_aa: CASSLRTQETQYF
cdr3_nt: TGCGCCAGCAGCCTTAGAACCCAAGAGACCCAGTACTTC

d_call: -
clone_size: few
v_call: TRBV5-1
j_call: TRBJ1-1
cdr3_aa: CASMHSLGQNTEAFF
cdr3_nt: TGCGCCAGCATGCACTCCCTGGGGCAGAACACTGAAGCTTTCTTT

d_call: -
clone_size: -
v_call: TRBV5-4
j_call: TRBJ2-7
cdr3_aa: CASSLVRDTVREQYF
cdr3_nt: TGTGCCAGCAGCTTGGTCCGGGATACGGTCAGGGAGCAGTACTTC

d_call: -
clone_size: -
v_call: TRBV12-3/TRBV12-4
j_call: TRBJ1-5
cdr3_aa: CASSLSGDGSNQPQHF
cdr3_nt: TGTGCCAGCAGTTTGTCAGGGGACGGCAGCAATCAGCCCCAGCATTTT

d_call: -
clone_size: many
v_call: TRBV12-3/TRBV12-4
j_call: TRBJ2-1
cdr3_aa: CASSWSQSSYNEQFF
cdr3_nt: TGTGCCAGCAGTTGGTCCCAAAGCTCCTACAATGAGCAGTTCTTC

d_call: -
clone_size: many
v_call: TRBV11-1
j_call: TRBJ2-1
cdr3_aa: CASSPRQDRVNEQFF
cdr3_nt: TGTGCCAGCAGCCCTCGACAGGATAGGGTGAATGAGCAGTTCTTC

d_call: -
clone_size: -
v_call: TRBV12-3/TRBV12-4
j_call: TRBJ2-6
cdr3_aa: CASSLWDPGANVLTF
cdr3_nt: TGTGCCAGCAGTTTGTGGGACCCTGGGGCCAACGTCCTGACTTTC

d_call: -
clone_size: -
v_call: TRBV6-1
j_call: TRBJ1-5
cdr3_aa: CASRELDYSNQPQHF
cdr3_nt: TGTGCCAGCAGAGAACTGGATTATAGCAATCAGCCCCAGCATTTT

d_call: TRBD2
clone_size: many
v_call: TRBV28
j_call: TRBJ2-5
cdr3_aa: CASSSLTSGSETQYF
cdr3_nt: TGTGCCAGCAGCTCCCTGACTAGCGGGAGCGAGACCCAGTACTTC

d_call: -
clone_size: many
v_call: TRBV5-1
j_call: TRBJ1-2
cdr3_aa: CASSSGYGYTF
cdr3_nt: TGCGCCAGCAGCTCGGGCTATGGCTACACCTTC

d_call: -
clone_size: -
v_call: TRBV12-3/TRBV12-4
j_call: TRBJ1-2
cdr3_aa: CVSSLVQGLIGYTF
cdr3_nt: TGTGTCAGCAGTCTCGTGCAGGGGCTCATTGGCTACACCTTC

d_call: -
clone_size: many
v_call: TRBV10-2
j_call: TRBJ1-4
cdr3_aa: CASRGYNEKLFF
cdr3_nt: TGCGCCAGCAGAGGCTACAATGAAAAACTGTTTTTT

d_call: -
clone_size: -
v_call: TRBV29-1
j_call: TRBJ2-2
cdr3_aa: CSARGHGGGFGGELFF
cdr3_nt: TGCAGCGCCCGAGGACATGGAGGAGGGTTCGGAGGGGAGCTGTTTTTT

d_call: -
clone_size: -
v_call: TRBV25-1
j_call: TRBJ2-5
cdr3_aa: CASSEFVGTSHETQYF
cdr3_nt: TGTGCCAGCAGTGAATTCGTGGGGACATCTCATGAGACCCAGTACTTC

d_call: TRBD2
clone_size: many
v_call: TRBV6-5
j_call: TRBJ2-2
cdr3_aa: CASSYSAGVPTTGELFF
cdr3_nt: TGTGCCAGCAGTTACTCGGCGGGAGTCCCGACCACCGGGGAGCTGTTTTTT

d_call: -
clone_size: -
v_call: TRBV11-3
j_call: TRBJ1-1
cdr3_aa: CASSVTMSTEASF
cdr3_nt: TGTGCCAGCAGCGTAACCATGAGCACTGAAGCTTCCTTT